Listed below are T cell receptor beta chains from one sample, sequenced in a study of blood T cell repertoires in COVID-19. Repertoires were generated with immunoSEQ multiplex PCR, while TCRdb's copy carries only in-frame clones and drops some. The data show almost 200,000 clones, around 85% seen once. Sequenced input: peripheral blood. These receptors came from a man in his sixties with COVID-19, enrolled during active disease. Both conserved end residues are part of each CDR3. Fields, in order: V gene, CDR3 protein.

V: TRBV4-2; CDR3: CASSQAAQQGNEQYF
V: TRBV5-4; CDR3: CASSGNAGTGNIQYF
V: TRBV4-3; CDR3: CASSQSTPGGAYNEQFF
V: TRBV19; CDR3: CASSIDRFGQTYGYTF
V: TRBV12-3/TRBV12-4; CDR3: CASSLDRDTEAFF
V: TRBV10-1; CDR3: CASSENRLVGTGVYNEQFF
V: TRBV5-1; CDR3: CASTASRGSVGNTIYF
V: TRBV20-1; CDR3: CSAAGGYGYTF
V: TRBV4-1; CDR3: CASSQEGTGINQPQHF
V: TRBV30; CDR3: CAWTGDTEAFF
V: TRBV5-1; CDR3: CASSLEALDATEQFF
V: TRBV27; CDR3: CVSSFRGRYNEQFF
V: TRBV9; CDR3: CASSVGAGDMYNEQFF
V: TRBV27; CDR3: CASSFSQGPNQPQHF
V: TRBV27; CDR3: CASSLLRGGDEQYF
V: TRBV12-3/TRBV12-4; CDR3: CASGTGLIRYTF